A single sample is the source of the 29 T cell receptor beta chains below, sequenced in a study of blood T cell repertoires in COVID-19. The data were produced by immunoSEQ multiplex PCR, yet TCRdb's version contains in-frame clones alone and is incomplete. The sample lists over 50,000 clones, about 91% occurring once. Sequencing was carried out using peripheral blood. Receptors originate from a man aged 45-65 years with active COVID-19.

The chain employs TRBV7-2 and TRBJ2-2, with 8 nucleotides matching TRBD2. Germline trimming cut 10 bases from V and 6 bases from J; bases unmatched to any gene: 4. Looked up from germline, CDR1 is SGHTA and CDR2 is FQGNSA. The CDR3 contains 12 residues. The CDR3 region is CATGTRSGELFF. CDR3 DNA: TGTGCCACAGGGACTAGATCCGGGGAGCTGTTTTTT.

The table lists this clone with a count of one. This chain joins TRBV6-1 and TRBJ2-3; 9 positions agree with TRBD2. Unmatched junction bases numbered 11, after V lost 2 bases and J lost 2 bases. CDR3 length: 18 residues. The germline CDR1 and CDR2 sequences are MNHNS and SASEGT. The CDR3: CASSELVRIAGDTDTQYF. The CDR3 DNA reads TGTGCCAGCAGTGAACTGGTGCGGATAGCGGGAGACACAGATACGCAGTATTTT.

The rearrangement joins TRBV20-1 to TRBJ1-5; D remains unclear. V dropped 3 bases and J dropped 0 bases, with 15 bases sitting between them. Germline V gene sequence: CDR1 DFQATT, CDR2 SNEGSKA (reference sequence). This CDR3 is 16 amino acids long. In nucleotides, the CDR3 is TGCAGTGCTAGTAGGGCGGGCTGGGATAGCAATCAGCCCCAGCATTTT. Translated, it gives CSASRAGWDSNQPQHF.

In this sample, this clone turned up many times. The V call is TRBV5-1, the J call TRBJ2-3, with D unclear. There are 14 residues in the CDR3. With 0 bases removed from V and 0 bases from J, the gap between germline ends came to 5 bases. The germline V gene has CDR1 SGHRS and CDR2 YFSETQ. As DNA, the CDR3 is TGCGCCAGCAGCTTGGTGTCTAGCACAGATACGCAGTATTTT. The encoded protein is CASSLVSSTDTQYF.

This clone has only one observation. The rearrangement uses TRBV30 and TRBJ1-6; no clear D gene. V shed 0 bases and J shed 8 bases, with 11 bases lying between them. The germline gives CDR1 GTSNPN, CDR2 SVGIG (reference sequence). The CDR3 contains 14 residues. CDR3 amino acids: CAWSVPGVHSPLHF. The CDR3 DNA sequence: TGTGCCTGGAGTGTACCGGGTGTCCATTCACCCCTCCACTTT.

The V and J genes are TRBV2 and TRBJ2-1; TRBD2 aligns across 7 bases. Looked up from germline, CDR1 is SNHLY and CDR2 is FYNNEI. This CDR3 is 16 amino acids long. The junction had 15 bases not matched to a gene; V was cut back by 8 bases and J by 5 bases. This CDR3 is CASQRGGVLGDNEQFF. The DNA for the CDR3 is TGTGCCAGCCAGCGGGGAGGAGTCTTGGGGGACAATGAGCAGTTCTTC.

The table lists this clone with a count of one. J is TRBJ2-3 and V is TRBV6-2 or TRBV6-3; maybe TRBD2 (6 bases). The CDR3 has 15 amino acids. Germline CDR1 is MNHEY and CDR2 is SVGEGT. The ends were cut back, 4 bases at V and 2 bases at J, with 13 bases in the middle. The CDR3 loop is CASSSGVLATDTQYF. The CDR3 DNA is TGTGCCAGCAGTTCGGGGGTTTTGGCCACAGATACGCAGTATTTT.

The chain employs TRBV2 and TRBJ2-7, with TRBD1 matching 8 bases. From germline, CDR1 is SNHLY and CDR2 FYNNEI. There are 17 residues in the CDR3. After removal of 2 bases from V and 4 bases from J, the junction contained 13 bases not matched to a gene. The chain's CDR3 is CASSEQPAGTGGYEQYF. The CDR3 DNA follows: TGTGCCAGCAGTGAACAACCGGCCGGGACAGGAGGGTACGAGCAGTACTTC.

The chain carries TRBV10-1 and TRBJ2-1, with 8 bases aligning to TRBD2. J lost 7 bases, V lost 0 bases, and 5 bases had no gene match. The length of the CDR3 is 15 residues. Germline CDR1 WNHNN, CDR2 SYGVQD (reference sequence). The CDR3 nucleotides read TGCGCCAGCAGTGAGTCGAGCGGCGGGGGGAATGAGCAGTTCTTC. Amino acid sequence: CASSESSGGGNEQFF.

The count of this clone is one. The chain is built from TRBV7-6 and TRBJ1-3; TRBD1 is a possible D gene (5 bases). CDR3 length: 15 residues. V lost 4 bases and J 0 bases, leaving 10 bases between the germline ends. Per the germline V gene, CDR1 is SGHVS and CDR2 is FNYEAQ. DNA for the CDR3: TGTGCCAGCAGCTCCTTCACAGGCTCTGGAAACACCATATATTTT. Translation gives CASSSFTGSGNTIYF.

The chain links TRBV28 to TRBJ2-2; 10 bases match TRBD2. Germline values: CDR1 MDHEN, CDR2 SYDVKM. CDR3 length: 14 amino acids. Trimming took 4 bases from V and 4 from J; bases not matched to a gene: 0. The CDR3 region has the DNA TGTGCCAGCAGTTCTAGCGGGGGCACCGGGGAGCTGTTTTTT. The encoded protein is CASSSSGGTGELFF.

This chain links TRBV10-3 with TRBJ1-1; D is unclear. Germline V gene sequence: CDR1 ENHRY, CDR2 SYGVKD. V was clipped by 6 bases and J by 3 bases, with 5 bases between them. The CDR3 loop spans 11 amino acids. CDR3 sequence reads: CAISGDTEAFF. CDR3 nucleotide sequence: TGTGCCATCAGCGGTGACACTGAAGCTTTCTTT.

This chain connects TRBV28 to TRBJ1-2, with a tentative D call TRBD1 (6 bases). The germline V and J ends were trimmed by 7 bases and 7 bases, with 22 bases remaining between them. CDR3 length: 15 amino acids. Germline V gives CDR1 MDHEN, CDR2 SYDVKM. In nucleotides, the CDR3 is TGTGCCAGCACCACCCCCGGGGGGGCCTTTGCTGGCTACACCTTC. It yields the protein CASTTPGGAFAGYTF.

This clone was recorded a few times. The chain recombines TRBV12-3 or TRBV12-4 with TRBJ1-5; 10 bases are shared with TRBD1. After removal of 6 bases from V and 5 bases from J, the junction contained 1 base not matched to a gene. The CDR3 is made up of 13 amino acids. For the CDR3, the DNA is TGTGCCAGCAGGGGGACAGGGGATCAGCCCCAGCATTTT. It is translated as CASRGTGDQPQHF.

The rearrangement joins TRBV3-1 (or the pseudogene TRBV3-2) to TRBJ1-5, with a weak D call TRBD1 (6 bases). The CDR3 is 15 amino acids. Germline CDR1 is LGHDT and CDR2 is YNNKEL (reference sequence). V dropped 2 bases and J dropped 1 base, with 9 bases sitting between them. CDR3 amino acids: CASSQTGTSNQPQHF. Written as DNA, the CDR3 is TGTGCCAGCAGCCAAACAGGGACCAGCAATCAGCCCCAGCATTTT.

V usage is TRBV5-6 and J usage is TRBJ2-7; 8 nucleotides match TRBD1. The CDR3 covers 13 residues. Trimming took 4 bases from V and 2 from J; bases not matched to a gene: 2. Germline CDR1 is SGHDT and CDR2 is YYEEEE. CDR3 bases: TGTGCCAGCAGCCGGACAGGGACCTACGAGCAGTACTTC. Residues: CASSRTGTYEQYF.

This chain joins TRBV19 and TRBJ1-5; D unclear. Trimming left V 3 bases short and J 5 bases short, with 8 bases between. The CDR3 sequence is 13 residues long. Germline CDR1 reads LNHDA; CDR2 reads SQIVND (reference sequence). The CDR3 DNA reads as TGTGCCAGTAGTATTCTCGGGGATCAGCCCCAGCATTTT. Translated, it gives CASSILGDQPQHF.

V is TRBV4-1 and J is TRBJ1-2; a possible D gene is TRBD1 (6 bases). This CDR3 has 15 amino acids. Germline V gene sequence: CDR1 MGHRA, CDR2 YSYEKL. V lost 3 bases and J lost 7, with 18 bases in between. The CDR3 reads CASSHSSSQGSGYTF. DNA of the CDR3: TGCGCCAGCAGCCATAGCAGTTCACAGGGTTCTGGCTACACCTTC.

V and J are TRBV2 and TRBJ2-3, with 11 bases matching TRBD2. Trimming at V came to 5 bases and at J to 8 bases, leaving 9 bases not matched to a gene. This CDR3 has 15 amino acids. From germline, CDR1 is SNHLY and CDR2 FYNNEI. CDR3 DNA sequence: TGTGCCAGCAGTTACACCGGGACTAGCGGAGGTACGCAGTATTTT. Protein product: CASSYTGTSGGTQYF.

This clone was recorded only once. The V gene is TRBV3-1 (or the pseudogene TRBV3-2), the J gene TRBJ1-5; TRBD1 might be the D (6 bases). The CDR3 has 13 residues. The V end was cut by 6 bases, the J end by 3 bases, with 9 bases between. The germline CDR1 and CDR2 sequences are LGHDT and YNNKEL (reference sequence). The CDR3 nucleotides read TGTGCCAGCAGTCGGACAGCCAATCAGCCCCAGCATTTT. It translates to CASSRTANQPQHF.

The rearrangement joins TRBV10-3 to TRBJ2-7; 11 bases map to TRBD2. With 7 bases clipped from V and 3 bases from J, the junction kept 5 bases outside the gene matches. This CDR3 has 14 amino acids. Germline assignment: CDR1 ENHRY and CDR2 SYGVKD. The CDR3 sequence: CAITPGLAGYEQYF. The CDR3 DNA reads TGTGCCATCACCCCTGGACTAGCGGGCTACGAGCAGTACTTC.

The chain carries TRBV5-1 and TRBJ1-1, with unresolved D. Between the trimmed V and J ends, which lost 4 bases and 3 bases, there was a span of 16 bases. CDR1 is SGHRS, CDR2 YFSETQ, per germline. The CDR3 has 15 amino acids. The CDR3 region has the DNA TGCGCCAGCAGCGGACGGGGTCCTGGGGACACTGAAGCTTTCTTT. Translated, it gives CASSGRGPGDTEAFF.

The chain has TRBV7-2 and TRBJ1-4, with 11 bases aligning to TRBD1. V shed 1 base, J shed 8 bases, and the junction held 3 bases outside the gene matches. CDR3 length equals 15 residues. In germline, CDR1 is SGHTA, CDR2 FQGNSA. For the CDR3, the DNA is TGTGCCAGCAGCTTAGATGGGGACAGGGGGGAAAAACTGTTTTTT. Translation: CASSLDGDRGEKLFF.

This chain uses TRBV24-1 with TRBJ1-2; a possible D gene is TRBD1 (5 bases). This CDR3 spans 14 amino acids. Trimming stripped 7 bases from V and 3 bases from J, with 14 bases between. CDR1 KGHDR and CDR2 SFDVKD come from the germline V gene. The CDR3 region has the DNA TGTGCCACCAGGCCCGGGGGAGGGGACTATGGCTACACCTTC. Residues: CATRPGGGDYGYTF.

The V and J genes are TRBV11-1 and TRBJ1-1; D is unresolved. CDR1 and CDR2 from the germline V gene are SGHAT and FQDESV (reference sequence). Trimming cost V 5 bases and J 1 base, with 11 bases left between them. CDR3 length: 14 amino acids. Written as DNA, the CDR3 is TGTGCCAGCAGCCCCACGAGAGGGAACACTGAAGCTTTCTTT. Translation: CASSPTRGNTEAFF.

This clone was seen many times. The CDR3: CASSLSGTSNEQYF. CDR3 DNA sequence: TGTGCCAGCAGCCTGAGCGGGACTAGCAACGAGCAGTACTTC. The V call is TRBV4-2, the J call TRBJ2-7; TRBD2 matches 9 bases. Trimming cost V 4 bases and J 5 bases; bases outside gene matches: 6. This CDR3 contains 14 residues. Germline values: CDR1 LGHNA, CDR2 YNFKEQ.

This rearrangement joins TRBV7-9 to TRBJ2-2; D gene uncertain. The CDR3 extends over 12 amino acids. Germline CDR1 and CDR2: SEHNR and FQNEAQ (reference sequence). With 3 bases removed from V and 7 bases from J, the gap between germline ends came to 6 bases. The CDR3 here is CASSFGLGELFF. The CDR3 bases are TGTGCCAGCAGCTTTGGGCTCGGGGAGCTGTTTTTT.

The chain uses TRBV6-1 and TRBJ1-4; 8 nucleotides match TRBD1. Per germline, CDR1 MNHNS and CDR2 SASEGT. This CDR3 has 16 amino acids. The ends lost 3 bases at V and 7 bases at J; junction bases unmatched: 10. This chain's CDR3 is CASSDGEMTGAEKLFF. The CDR3 DNA is TGTGCCAGCAGTGATGGGGAGATGACAGGGGCTGAAAAACTGTTTTTT.

Only one count was recorded for this clone. V and J are TRBV6-5 and TRBJ2-1; the D gene is possibly TRBD1 (6 bases). V lost 6 bases and J lost 12, with 15 bases in between. The CDR3 contains 12 residues. CDR1 MNHEY and CDR2 SVGAGI come from the germline V gene. The chain's CDR3 is CASSSPGQGQFF. The CDR3, as DNA: TGTGCCAGCAGCAGCCCGGGACAAGGGCAGTTCTTC.